This T cell receptor beta chain is drawn from a study of CD8+ T cells in alopecia areata. Study observations and caveats: Persistence during tofacitinib was seen for many expanded lesional clones in scalp and blood.

cDNA serving as the sequencing template came from extracted, reverse transcribed RNA. Repertoires were generated with immunoSEQ multiplex PCR, while TCRdb's copy carries only in-frame clones and drops some. The table lists about 260,000 clones, about 60% of them singletons, with roughly 0.88% in the top ten. The treatment is: oral pan-JAK inhibitor, 5-10 mg twice daily. With regard to this clone: No antigen is known for it.

Between the trimmed V and J ends, which lost 2 bases and 7 bases, there was a span of 10 bases. From germline, CDR1 is SGHDT and CDR2 YYEEEE. The CDR3 extends over 12 amino acids. The receptor's source is a human donor with alopecia areata. The chain recombines TRBV5-6 with TRBJ2-7, with D hard to call. This sample comprised CD4+ T cells sorted from blood, obtained around week 54, from a patient treated with tofacitinib. The CDR3 is CASSFYRNEQYF. CDR3 nucleotide sequence: TGTGCCAGCAGCTTCTACAGAAATGAGCAGTACTTC. Looking up the rest from reference TRBV5-6 and TRBJ2-7 gives the full variable domain: DAGVTQSPTHLIKTRGQQVTLRCSPKSGHDTVSWYQQALGQGPQFIFQYYEEEERQRGNFPDRFSGHQFPNYSSELNVNALLLGDSALYLCASSFYRNEQYFGPGTRLTVT.